These T cell receptor beta chains were read from a single sample in a study of cytomegalovirus exposure and HLA in healthy donors. The data were produced by immunoSEQ multiplex PCR, yet TCRdb's version contains in-frame clones alone and is incomplete. The sample includes 100,000 to 150,000 clones, just under 75% of them seen just once. The sample taken for sequencing was PBMCs. These receptors came from a man aged 60 to 69 in good health and CMV-seropositive. Both conserved end residues are part of each CDR3. A D gene is named only where the DNA matches it firmly. Rows give clone size only sometimes, using once, few, many, or a class for an expanded clone.

j_gene: TRBJ2-1; abundance: .; d_gene: TRBD1; v_gene: TRBV19; CDR3nt: TGTGCCAGTAGTGGGGACAGGGGACGTGAGCAGTTCTTC; CDR3aa: CASSGDRGREQFF
j_gene: TRBJ1-4; abundance: .; d_gene: .; v_gene: TRBV28; CDR3nt: TGTGCCAGCAGTTTCTCGGGAGGGACTAATGAAAAACTGTTTTTT; CDR3aa: CASSFSGGTNEKLFF
j_gene: TRBJ2-2; abundance: .; d_gene: TRBD1; v_gene: TRBV7-9; CDR3nt: TGTGCCAGCACCCAAAGGGGGCCAGGGACCGGGGAGCTGTTTTTT; CDR3aa: CASTQRGPGTGELFF
j_gene: TRBJ2-7; abundance: .; d_gene: .; v_gene: TRBV28; CDR3nt: TGTGCCAGCAGTTTATTTGGGGCCTTGGACGAGCAGTACTTC; CDR3aa: CASSLFGALDEQYF
j_gene: TRBJ2-6; abundance: few; d_gene: TRBD2; v_gene: TRBV11-2; CDR3nt: TGTGCCAGCAGCTCCGAAGCGGGGGGACTCTCTGGGGCCAACGTCCTGACTTTC; CDR3aa: CASSSEAGGLSGANVLTF
j_gene: TRBJ1-5; abundance: once; d_gene: TRBD1; v_gene: TRBV7-9; CDR3nt: TGTGCCAGCAGCTCCAGACAGGGGCCTTGGGAACAGCCCCAGCATTTT; CDR3aa: CASSSRQGPWEQPQHF
j_gene: TRBJ2-5; abundance: .; d_gene: .; v_gene: TRBV7-9; CDR3nt: TGTGCCAGCAGCCAGTCCACGGGAGAGACCCAGTACTTC; CDR3aa: CASSQSTGETQYF
j_gene: TRBJ2-5; abundance: .; d_gene: TRBD2; v_gene: TRBV4-1; CDR3nt: TGCGCCAGCAGCCTTGGACTAGCGGGGCAAGAGACCCAGTACTTC; CDR3aa: CASSLGLAGQETQYF
j_gene: TRBJ2-7; abundance: .; d_gene: .; v_gene: TRBV6-1; CDR3nt: TGTGCCAGCAGTGACCCGAGTTACGAGCAGTACTTC; CDR3aa: CASSDPSYEQYF
j_gene: TRBJ1-5; abundance: .; d_gene: TRBD1; v_gene: TRBV2; CDR3nt: TGTGCCAGCAGGGACAGGGGAAATCAGCCCCAGCATTTT; CDR3aa: CASRDRGNQPQHF
j_gene: TRBJ2-4; abundance: .; d_gene: TRBD1; v_gene: TRBV2; CDR3nt: TGTGCCAGCAGTGAAGCGACGACGACAGGGAGCAAAAACATTCAGTACTTC; CDR3aa: CASSEATTTGSKNIQYF
j_gene: TRBJ1-4; abundance: .; d_gene: .; v_gene: TRBV18; CDR3nt: TGTGCCAGCTCACCACCGAGCGAAGGCGGCGGCGAAAAACTGTTTTTT; CDR3aa: CASSPPSEGGGEKLFF
j_gene: TRBJ2-3; abundance: .; d_gene: TRBD2; v_gene: TRBV5-1; CDR3nt: TGCGCCAGCAGCTTGGGCGGGGGGGCGGATACGCAGTATTTT; CDR3aa: CASSLGGGADTQYF
j_gene: TRBJ1-3; abundance: .; d_gene: .; v_gene: TRBV5-1; CDR3nt: TGCGCCAGCAGCTTCGGGGTCTCTGGAAACACCATATATTTT; CDR3aa: CASSFGVSGNTIYF
j_gene: TRBJ2-7; abundance: .; d_gene: TRBD1; v_gene: TRBV5-6; CDR3nt: TGTGCCAGCACCCCGCCTGGACAGGGGCACTACGAGCAGTACTTC; CDR3aa: CASTPPGQGHYEQYF
j_gene: TRBJ2-1; abundance: .; d_gene: .; v_gene: TRBV29-1; CDR3nt: TGCAGCGTTGAAGCTGGACTGGTTGTGCAGTTCTTC; CDR3aa: CSVEAGLVVQFF
j_gene: TRBJ1-4; abundance: .; d_gene: .; v_gene: TRBV2; CDR3nt: TGTGCCGGACTTTACCAGGGGAGTGAAAAACTGTTTTTT; CDR3aa: CAGLYQGSEKLFF